This T cell receptor (beta chain) emerged from a study of blood T cell repertoires in COVID-19. The CDR3 is 13 residues long. CDR1 and CDR2 from the germline V gene are KGHDR and SFDVKD. The V gene lost 3 bases and the J gene lost 8 bases, with 12 bases spanning the gap. This clone ranks as medium-sized. Libraries were prepared by immunoSEQ multiplex PCR; TCRdb keeps only in-frame clonotypes and omits some of them. Here the sample spans tens of thousands of clones, 65% to 80% being singletons. The chain has TRBV24-1 and TRBJ1-2; possible D gene TRBD1, 5 bases. The receptor's source is an elderly woman with active or convalescent COVID-19. Sequencing was carried out using peripheral blood. The CDR3 sequence: CATSDGDSRGYTF. In DNA, the CDR3 is TGTGCCACCAGTGATGGCGACAGTAGAGGCTACACCTTC.